The sequence of this T cell receptor (beta chain) was determined in a study of blood T cell repertoires in COVID-19. Study in general: Both acute and convalescent COVID-19 samples were obtained from the United States, Italy and Spain. Nucleic acid was either cDNA or gDNA, and it came from T cells, B-cell-depleted T cells, or PBMCs.

Source study methods: It was from reference gene primer amplification that nucleated cell counts were estimated. Profiling relied on immunoSEQ multiplex PCR, and the TCRdb table lists in-frame clones only, not all of them. That table furnishes V, J and clone size, whereas the DNA furnished D and trimming. The sample has a few hundred thousand clones; around 85% are singletons. The CDR3 sequence is 14 residues long. CDR1 is LGHDT, CDR2 YNNKEL, per germline (reference sequence). Trimming cost V 0 bases and J 0 bases, with 4 bases left between them. This chain links TRBV3-1 (or the pseudogene TRBV3-2) with TRBJ2-3, with no clear D. The clonotype comes from a woman in her forties or fifties with acute or convalescent COVID-19. The source material was peripheral blood. CDR3: CASSQDRSTDTQYF. The CDR3 DNA is TGTGCCAGCAGCCAAGATCGTAGCACAGATACGCAGTATTTT.